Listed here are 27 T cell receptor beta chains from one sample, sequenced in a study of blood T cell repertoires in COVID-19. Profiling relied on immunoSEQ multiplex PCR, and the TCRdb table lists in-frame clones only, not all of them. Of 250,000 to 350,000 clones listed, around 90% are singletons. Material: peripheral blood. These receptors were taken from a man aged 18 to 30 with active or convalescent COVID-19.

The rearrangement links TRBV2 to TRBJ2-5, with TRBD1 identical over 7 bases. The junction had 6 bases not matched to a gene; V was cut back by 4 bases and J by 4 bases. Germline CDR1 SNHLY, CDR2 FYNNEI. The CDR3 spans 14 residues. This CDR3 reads CASSGTGVGETQYF. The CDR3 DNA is TGTGCCAGCAGTGGAACAGGGGTGGGAGAGACCCAGTACTTC.

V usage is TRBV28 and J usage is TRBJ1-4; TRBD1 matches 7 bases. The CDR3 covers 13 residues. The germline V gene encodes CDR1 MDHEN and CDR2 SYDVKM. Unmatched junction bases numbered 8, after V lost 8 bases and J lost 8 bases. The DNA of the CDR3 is TGTGCCAGCCATCAGACAGGGCGCGAAAAACTGTTTTTT. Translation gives CASHQTGREKLFF.

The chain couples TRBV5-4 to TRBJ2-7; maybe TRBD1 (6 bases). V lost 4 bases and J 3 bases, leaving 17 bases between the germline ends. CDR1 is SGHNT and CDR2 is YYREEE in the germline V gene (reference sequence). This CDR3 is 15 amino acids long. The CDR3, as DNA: TGTGCCAGCAGCCTAGACCGGGACAAGTACTACGAGCAGTACTTC. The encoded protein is CASSLDRDKYYEQYF.

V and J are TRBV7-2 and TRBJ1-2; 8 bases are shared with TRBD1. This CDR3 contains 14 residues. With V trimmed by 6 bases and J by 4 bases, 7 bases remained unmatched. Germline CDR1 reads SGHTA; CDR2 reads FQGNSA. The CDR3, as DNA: TGTGCCAGCAGTTCAACAGGGGGGGGCTATGGCTACACCTTC. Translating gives CASSSTGGGYGYTF. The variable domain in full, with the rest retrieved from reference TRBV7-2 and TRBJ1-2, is GAGVSQSPSNKVTEKGKDVELRCDPISGHTALYWYRQSLGQGLEFLIYFQGNSAPDKSGLPSDRFSAERTGGSVSTLTIQRTQQEDSAVYLCASSSTGGGYGYTFGSGTRLTVV.

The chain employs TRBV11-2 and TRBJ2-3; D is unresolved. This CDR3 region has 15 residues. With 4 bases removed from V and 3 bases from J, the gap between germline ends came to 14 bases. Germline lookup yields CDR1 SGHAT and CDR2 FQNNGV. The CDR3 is CASSSIVTGTDTQYF. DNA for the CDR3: TGTGCCAGCAGCTCGATAGTCACCGGGACAGATACGCAGTATTTT.

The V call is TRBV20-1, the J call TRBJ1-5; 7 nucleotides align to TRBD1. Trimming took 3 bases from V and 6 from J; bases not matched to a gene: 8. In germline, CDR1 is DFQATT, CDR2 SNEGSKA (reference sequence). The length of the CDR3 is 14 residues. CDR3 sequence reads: CSASWRGLGQPQHF. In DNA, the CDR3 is TGCAGTGCTAGTTGGAGGGGGCTCGGTCAGCCCCAGCATTTT.

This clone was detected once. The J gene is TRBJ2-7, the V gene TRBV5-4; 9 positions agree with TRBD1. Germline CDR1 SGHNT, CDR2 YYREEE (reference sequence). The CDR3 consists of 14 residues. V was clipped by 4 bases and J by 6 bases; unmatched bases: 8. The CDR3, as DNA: TGTGCCAGCAGCCAGGACAGGGGAAGCGTCGAGCAGTACTTC. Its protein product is CASSQDRGSVEQYF.

CDR3: CASSGSGGTTDTQYF. The CDR3 DNA sequence: TGTGCCAGCAGCGGAAGCGGGGGGACCACAGATACGCAGTATTTT. The chain couples TRBV9 to TRBJ2-3, with 9 bases aligning to TRBD2. Trimming removed 3 bases from V and 2 bases from J; junction bases left unmatched: 4. Germline CDR1 and CDR2: SGDLS and YYNGEE. This CDR3 is built from 15 residues.

The CDR3 spells CASDQRAYNEQFF. CDR3 DNA sequence: TGTGCCAGCGACCAGCGGGCCTACAATGAGCAGTTCTTC. The rearrangement joins TRBV6-5 to TRBJ2-1; a weak D match, TRBD2 (6 bases). Germline V CDR1 and CDR2: MNHEY, SVGAGI. V shed 8 bases and J shed 2 bases, with 10 bases lying between them. The length of the CDR3 is 13 residues.

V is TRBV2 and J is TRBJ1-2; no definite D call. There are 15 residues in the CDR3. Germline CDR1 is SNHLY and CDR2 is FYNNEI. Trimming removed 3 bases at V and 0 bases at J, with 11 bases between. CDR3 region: CASSEFSATNYGYTF. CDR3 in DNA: TGTGCCAGCAGTGAGTTTAGCGCTACTAACTATGGCTACACCTTC.

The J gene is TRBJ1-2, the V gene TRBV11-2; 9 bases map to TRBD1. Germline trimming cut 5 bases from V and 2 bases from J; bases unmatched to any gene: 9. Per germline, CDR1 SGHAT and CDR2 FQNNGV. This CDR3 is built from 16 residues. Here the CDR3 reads CASSRNWDRDNYGYTF. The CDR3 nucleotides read TGTGCCAGCAGCCGCAACTGGGACAGGGACAACTATGGCTACACCTTC.

CDR3 residues: CASSDRGDGYTF. In nucleotides, the CDR3 is TGTGCCAGCAGTGACAGGGGGGATGGCTACACCTTC. V gene TRBV6-1 combines with J gene TRBJ1-2; 7 bases line up with TRBD1. Trimming cost V 3 bases and J 6 bases; bases outside gene matches: 1. The CDR3 covers 12 residues. The germline gives CDR1 MNHNS, CDR2 SASEGT.

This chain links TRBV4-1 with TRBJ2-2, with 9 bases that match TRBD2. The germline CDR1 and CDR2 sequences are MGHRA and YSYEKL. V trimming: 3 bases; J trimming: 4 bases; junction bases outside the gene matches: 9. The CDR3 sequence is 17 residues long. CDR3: CASSQRASGIPTGELFF. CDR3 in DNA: TGCGCCAGCAGCCAGCGTGCTAGCGGGATCCCCACCGGGGAGCTGTTTTTT.

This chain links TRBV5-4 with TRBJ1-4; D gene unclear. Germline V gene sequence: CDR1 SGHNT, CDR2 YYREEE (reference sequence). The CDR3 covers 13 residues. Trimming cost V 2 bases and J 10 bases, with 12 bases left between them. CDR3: CASSFQEEGKLFF. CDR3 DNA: TGTGCCAGCAGCTTTCAGGAAGAGGGAAAACTGTTTTTT. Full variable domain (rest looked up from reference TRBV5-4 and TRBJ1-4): ETGVTQSPTHLIKTRGQQVTLRCSSQSGHNTVSWYQQALGQGPQFIFQYYREEENGRGNFPPRFSGLQFPNYSSELNVNALELDDSALYLCASSFQEEGKLFFGSGTQLSVL.

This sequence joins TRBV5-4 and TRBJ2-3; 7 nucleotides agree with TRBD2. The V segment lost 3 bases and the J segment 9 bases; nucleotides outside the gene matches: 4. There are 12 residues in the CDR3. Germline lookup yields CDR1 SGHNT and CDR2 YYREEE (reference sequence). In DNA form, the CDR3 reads TGTGCCAGCAGCTCTGGGGGGGGGACGCAGTATTTT. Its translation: CASSSGGGTQYF.

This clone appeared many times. CDR3 DNA sequence: TGTGCCAGCAGCAGCCAGTCGGGGGCCAAAAACATTCAGTACTTC. Translating gives CASSSQSGAKNIQYF. The chain combines TRBV27 with TRBJ2-4, with D perhaps matching TRBD2 (5 bases). The V end lost 6 bases, the J end lost 1 base, and 13 bases lay between the germline ends. Germline V gives CDR1 MNHEY, CDR2 SMNVEV (reference sequence). The CDR3 is 15 residues long.

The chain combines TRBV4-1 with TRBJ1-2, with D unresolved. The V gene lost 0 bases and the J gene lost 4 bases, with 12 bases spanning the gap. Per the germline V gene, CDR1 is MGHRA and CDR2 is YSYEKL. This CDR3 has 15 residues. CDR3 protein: CASSQDRSEGYGYTF. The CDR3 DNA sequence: TGCGCCAGCAGCCAAGATCGTAGCGAGGGCTATGGCTACACCTTC.

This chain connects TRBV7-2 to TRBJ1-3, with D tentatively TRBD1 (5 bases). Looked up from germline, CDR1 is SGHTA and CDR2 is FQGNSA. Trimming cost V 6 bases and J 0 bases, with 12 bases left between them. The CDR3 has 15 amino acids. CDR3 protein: CASRHTGSSGNTIYF. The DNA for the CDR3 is TGTGCCAGCAGACATACAGGCTCCTCTGGAAACACCATATATTTT.

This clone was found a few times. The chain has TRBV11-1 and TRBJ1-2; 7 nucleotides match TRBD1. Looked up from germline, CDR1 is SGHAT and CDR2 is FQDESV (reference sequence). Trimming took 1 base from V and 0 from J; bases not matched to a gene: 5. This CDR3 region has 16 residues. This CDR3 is CASSLGGTDSNYGYTF. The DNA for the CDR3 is TGTGCCAGCAGCTTAGGAGGGACAGATTCTAACTATGGCTACACCTTC.

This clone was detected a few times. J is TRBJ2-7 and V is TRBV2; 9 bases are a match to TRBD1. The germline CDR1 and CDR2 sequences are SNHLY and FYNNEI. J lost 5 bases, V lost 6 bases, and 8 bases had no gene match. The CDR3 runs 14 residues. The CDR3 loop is CASRGTGHVNEQYF. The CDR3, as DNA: TGTGCCAGCAGGGGGACAGGGCACGTTAACGAGCAGTACTTC.

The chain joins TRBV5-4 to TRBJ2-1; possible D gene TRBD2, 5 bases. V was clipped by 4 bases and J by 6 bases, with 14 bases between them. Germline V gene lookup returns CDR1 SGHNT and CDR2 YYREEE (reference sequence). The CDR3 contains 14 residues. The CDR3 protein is CASSLGERTNEQFF. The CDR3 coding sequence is TGTGCCAGCAGCCTCGGGGAGAGGACCAATGAGCAGTTCTTC.

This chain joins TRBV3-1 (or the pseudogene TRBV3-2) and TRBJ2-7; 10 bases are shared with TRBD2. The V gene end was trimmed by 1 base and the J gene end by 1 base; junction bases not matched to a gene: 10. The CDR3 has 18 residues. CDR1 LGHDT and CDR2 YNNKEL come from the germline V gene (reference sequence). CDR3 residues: CASSQVRAGGPSSYEQYF. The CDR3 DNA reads TGTGCCAGCAGCCAAGTTCGAGCGGGAGGGCCGAGTTCCTACGAGCAGTACTTC.

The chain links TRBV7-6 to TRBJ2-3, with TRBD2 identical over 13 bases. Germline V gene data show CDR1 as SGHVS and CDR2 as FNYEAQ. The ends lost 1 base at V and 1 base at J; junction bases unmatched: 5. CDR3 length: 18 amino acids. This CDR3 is CASSLVVGLAGGTDTQYF. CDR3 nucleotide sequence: TGTGCCAGCAGCTTAGTTGTTGGACTAGCGGGGGGCACAGATACGCAGTATTTT.

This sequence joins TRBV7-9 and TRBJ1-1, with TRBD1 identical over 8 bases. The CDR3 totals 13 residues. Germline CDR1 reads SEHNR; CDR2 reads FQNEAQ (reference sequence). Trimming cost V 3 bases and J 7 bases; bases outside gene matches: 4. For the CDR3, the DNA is TGTGCCAGCAGCTTGACAGGGGAACGTGAAGCTTTCTTT. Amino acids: CASSLTGEREAFF.

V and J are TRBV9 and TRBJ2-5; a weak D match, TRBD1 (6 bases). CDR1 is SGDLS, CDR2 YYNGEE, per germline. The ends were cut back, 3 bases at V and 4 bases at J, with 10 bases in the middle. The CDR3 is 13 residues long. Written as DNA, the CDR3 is TGTGCCAGCAGCGGCACAGGGTTAGAGACCCAGTACTTC. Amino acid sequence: CASSGTGLETQYF. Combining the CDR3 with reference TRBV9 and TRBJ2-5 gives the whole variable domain DSGVTQTPKHLITATGQRVTLRCSPRSGDLSVYWYQQSLDQGLQFLIQYYNGEERAKGNILERFSAQQFPDLHSELNLSSLELGDSALYFCASSGTGLETQYFGPGTRLLVL.

The CDR3 DNA is TGTGCCAGCAGCTTAGAAGCCAGATGGCGGGATGAAAAACTGTTTTTT. Translating gives CASSLEARWRDEKLFF. The chain employs TRBV7-8 and TRBJ1-4; no clear D. V was pared by 1 base and J by 6 bases, with 15 bases between. The CDR3 runs 16 residues. Germline lookup yields CDR1 SGHVS and CDR2 FQNEAQ.

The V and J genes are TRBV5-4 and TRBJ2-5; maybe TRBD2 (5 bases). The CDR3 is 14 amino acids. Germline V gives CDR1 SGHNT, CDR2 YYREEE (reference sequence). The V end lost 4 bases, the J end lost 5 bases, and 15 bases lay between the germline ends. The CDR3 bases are TGTGCCAGCAGCGCGCCGGGAATTGTGGAGACCCAGTACTTC. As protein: CASSAPGIVETQYF.